This T cell receptor beta chain was documented in a study of metastatic and nonmetastatic thyroid tumors. On the study more broadly: Across blood and tumor or nodule tissue, repertoires from malignant and benign thyroid patients were compared with one another.

No treatment had been given to any patient before thyroid surgery. Original data processing: The authors used CDR3 differences across clinicopathological groups to build a distant-metastasis classifier for papillary thyroid cancer. TCRdb re-processed the PCR reads through MiXCR. The V and J calls here are based on TCRdb, not the publication. The table lists 40,000 to 50,000 clones, around 10% of them singletons, with approximately 10% in the top ten. The table lists this clone with many counts. Antigen specificity is unknown. Findings of the study overall: It was reported that TCR beta diversity was significantly higher in malignant thyroid tumors than benign nodules, in blood and tumor.

The CDR3 has 17 residues. The V gene end was trimmed by 3 bases and the J gene end by 2 bases; junction bases not matched to a gene: 10. Germline CDR1 MNHEY, CDR2 SVGEGT. The source is a male donor with papillary thyroid cancer or a benign thyroid nodule (not recorded which). Some clones in this sample may be carry-over from other donors' samples. The material sequenced was blood. The gene calls are TRBV6-2 or TRBV6-3 and TRBJ2-1; TRBD1 matches at 7 bases. The CDR3 loop reads CASSYPTGNPTYNEQFF. For the CDR3, the DNA is TGTGCCAGCAGTTATCCGACAGGGAATCCCACCTACAATGAGCAGTTCTTC.